This T cell receptor (beta chain) was recorded in a study of shared clonotypes between healthy human individuals. Findings and limits, study-wide: Tissue TCR repertoires likely differ from these blood-only repertoires. Few donors restricted represented genetic and exposure-history diversity. Between several donors, naive CD4 clonotypes were shared at a level of around 5.2%.

V gave up 5 bases and J gave up 2 bases, with 13 bases separating them. CDR1 and CDR2 from the germline V gene are KGHSH and LQKENI. The CDR3 length is 14 residues. Remarks on this clone: Its antigen remains unknown.

Terminally differentiated effector memory CD45RA+ cells were left out of the naive CD8 fraction, which was CD45RO-negative and positively selected for CCR7. Donors were healthy HIV-negative adults without recent acute infections or vaccinations. Sequencing used immunoSEQ multiplex PCR; TCRdb keeps in-frame clones, though not all of them. The data show some 740,000 clones, approximately 92% seen once. Sequenced material: naive CD8+ T cells sorted from blood. The V call is TRBV18, the J call TRBJ2-7; perhaps TRBD2 as D (6 bases). The receptor comes from a man aged 25 to 40 in good health. The CDR3 bases are TGTGCCAGCTCAACAACGGGAGCCGCCTACGAGCAGTACTTC. This gives the protein CASSTTGAAYEQYF. Full variable domain (outside the CDR3, taken from reference TRBV18 and TRBJ2-7): NAGVMQNPRHLVRRRGQEARLRCSPMKGHSHVYWYRQLPEEGLKFMVYLQKENIIDESGMPKERFSAEFPKEGPSILRIQQVVRGDSAAYFCASSTTGAAYEQYFGPGTRLTVT.